The following is a TCR beta chain sequence with its context. Its antigen is unidentified. The source of the sample is a study of T cell responses to AZD1222 COVID-19 vaccine. Study findings and constraints: There were repertoire samples only from the period after the peak T cell response.

TCRdb's table, derived via immunoSEQ multiplex PCR, lists solely in-frame clones and lacks some. The sample consists of over 130,000 clones, 92% of them appearing once. This sequence originates from an adult who received the AZD1222 COVID-19 vaccine. The sequencing here drew on peripheral blood, taken 28 days after the second AZD1222 dose.

The DNA for the CDR3 is TGTGCCTGGAGTCGGGGAGGTCAGGACTCTGGAAACACCATATATTTT. Translation gives CAWSRGGQDSGNTIYF. The genes are TRBV30 and TRBJ1-3; D gene ambiguous. Trimming pared 2 bases from V and 0 bases from J, leaving 14 bases between. The CDR3 is 16 residues long. Germline loops: CDR1 GTSNPN, CDR2 SVGIG (reference sequence).